The source of this T cell receptor beta chain is a study of PD-L1 blockade in urothelial cancer. About the research overall: Atezolizumab was started by patients around 2014 at 1,200 mg intravenously every 3 weeks.

Using immunoSEQ multiplex PCR, the repertoire was profiled, and TCRdb retains in-frame clones only, with some absent. The sample records about 130,000 clones, around 85% being singletons. Points on this clone: The antigen is unknown.

The junction had 3 bases not matched to a gene; V was cut back by 4 bases and J by 0 bases. CDR1 and CDR2 from the germline V gene are SGHRS and YFSETQ. The CDR3 runs to 15 residues. Documented time point: pretreatment peripheral blood. Findings and limits, study-wide: When pretreatment blood TCR clonality was below the median, it predicted better survival.

The rearrangement joins TRBV5-1 to TRBJ1-4, with 7 bases lining up with TRBD1. The sample in question was PBMCs, obtained around atezolizumab (anti-PD-L1) treatment. The TCR was taken from a man between 45 and 60 years old with urothelial cancer. This CDR3 reads CASSRTGATNEKLFF. The CDR3 nucleotides are TGCGCCAGCAGCAGGACAGGCGCAACTAATGAAAAACTGTTTTTT.